The next 27 T cell receptor beta chains were all read from a single sample in a study of cytomegalovirus exposure and HLA in healthy donors. PCR amplification relied on 60 Vbeta primers (plus 13 Jbeta primers). TCRdb's table, derived via immunoSEQ multiplex PCR, lists solely in-frame clones and lacks some. This table has roughly 90,000 clones, around 85% appearing once. Sequencing was carried out using PBMCs. Receptors originate from a man aged 18 to 29 in good health and CMV-seronegative.

This sequence joins TRBV27 and TRBJ2-1, with TRBD2 matching 8 bases. The CDR3 has 16 amino acids. The germline V gene encodes CDR1 MNHEY and CDR2 SMNVEV (reference sequence). Losses at the gene ends were 1 base for V and 0 bases for J; bases not matched to a gene: 2. The CDR3 DNA sequence: TGTGCCAGCAGTTTATTGAGCGGGAGCTCCTACAATGAGCAGTTCTTC. It translates to CASSLLSGSSYNEQFF.

V and J are TRBV29-1 and TRBJ1-1; 10 positions agree with TRBD1. CDR1 is SQVTM and CDR2 is ANQGSEA in the germline V gene. Losses at the gene ends were 7 bases for V and 0 bases for J; bases not matched to a gene: 5. The CDR3 has 14 amino acids. CDR3 DNA: TGCAGCGCTCAGGACAGGGGGATGAACACTGAAGCTTTCTTT. Amino acid sequence: CSAQDRGMNTEAFF.

The rearrangement uses TRBV29-1 and TRBJ1-5; 8 bases map to TRBD1. This CDR3 has 13 residues. V gave up 3 bases and J gave up 3 bases; unmatched junction bases: 1. CDR1 and CDR2 from the germline V gene are SQVTM and ANQGSEA. The CDR3 is CSVETGVNQPQHF. Written as DNA, the CDR3 is TGCAGCGTTGAGACAGGGGTCAATCAGCCCCAGCATTTT.

The sample holds one count of this clone. V usage is TRBV30 and J usage is TRBJ1-3, with a possible D match to TRBD1 (6 bases). There are 13 residues in the CDR3. CDR1 and CDR2 (germline): GTSNPN, SVGIG (reference sequence). V lost 1 base and J lost 6, with 10 bases in between. CDR3 bases: TGTGCCTGGAGTGGACAGGCCGTAAACACCATATATTTT. Encoded protein: CAWSGQAVNTIYF.

J is TRBJ1-1 and V is TRBV30; TRBD1 matches 9 bases. The germline CDR1 and CDR2 sequences are GTSNPN and SVGIG (reference sequence). V shed 1 base and J 4 bases; nucleotides not matched to a gene: 7. This CDR3 is built from 15 residues. The CDR3 DNA sequence: TGTGCCTGGAGTGCAACAGGGGGCATTCTCACTGAAGCTTTCTTT. It is translated as CAWSATGGILTEAFF.

This clone has more than one count but fewer than ten. Other DNA sequences in the sample encode the same CDR3. The V call is TRBV19, the J call TRBJ1-4; 7 positions match TRBD1. Germline values: CDR1 LNHDA, CDR2 SQIVND (reference sequence). V trimming: 6 bases; J trimming: 5 bases; junction bases outside the gene matches: 9. The CDR3 totals 15 residues. The CDR3 reads CASSSPGQLNEKLFF. In DNA form, the CDR3 reads TGTGCCAGTAGCTCCCCGGGACAGCTAAATGAAAAACTGTTTTTT.

The chain is built from TRBV7-9 and TRBJ1-2, with TRBD1 as a possible D gene (6 bases). V was clipped by 3 bases and J by 5 bases, with 25 bases between them. This CDR3 has 18 residues. Germline V gene sequence: CDR1 SEHNR, CDR2 FQNEAQ (reference sequence). The CDR3 protein is CASSFGVEQGQGSYGYTF. CDR3 nucleotides: TGTGCCAGCAGCTTTGGGGTAGAACAGGGCCAAGGATCATATGGCTACACCTTC.

The genes are TRBV2 and TRBJ2-7; 11 nucleotides match TRBD2. CDR1 and CDR2 from the germline V gene are SNHLY and FYNNEI. The CDR3 runs 13 residues. J was trimmed by 6 bases and V by 6 bases; bases with no gene match: 4. The CDR3 protein is CASRGSGRGEQYF. As DNA, the CDR3 is TGTGCCAGCAGGGGTAGCGGGAGGGGCGAGCAGTACTTC. The complete variable domain, with remaining parts taken from reference TRBV2 and TRBJ2-7, reads EPEVTQTPSHQVTQMGQEVILRCVPISNHLYFYWYRQILGQKVEFLVSFYNNEISEKSEIFDDQFSVERPDGSNFTLKIRSTKLEDSAMYFCASRGSGRGEQYFGPGTRLTVT.

The chain is built from TRBV28 and TRBJ1-4; D gene ambiguous. The CDR3 runs 18 residues. Deletions cut 4 bases from V and 1 base from J, with 19 bases between. Germline lookup yields CDR1 MDHEN and CDR2 SYDVKM. The chain's CDR3 is CASSSEQPWVGTNEKLFF. DNA for the CDR3: TGTGCCAGCAGTTCGGAACAGCCGTGGGTTGGAACTAATGAAAAACTGTTTTTT.

This chain connects TRBV28 to TRBJ2-7; a weak D match, TRBD2 (7 bases). Looked up from germline, CDR1 is MDHEN and CDR2 is SYDVKM. The CDR3 has 14 amino acids. Trimming stripped 6 bases from V and 4 bases from J, with 16 bases between. CDR3 nucleotide sequence: TGTGCCAGCAGGAAGGGGGGGCAGCGGTACGAGCAGTACTTC. Encoded protein: CASRKGGQRYEQYF.

This clone has just a few counts. The rearrangement joins TRBV7-9 to TRBJ2-2; maybe TRBD1 (6 bases). The germline V gene has CDR1 SEHNR and CDR2 FQNEAQ (reference sequence). Trimming stripped 5 bases from V and 3 bases from J, with 10 bases between. This CDR3 has 14 amino acids. The CDR3 DNA is TGTGCCAGCAGCCGACAGGAGTACACCGGGGAGCTGTTTTTT. Protein: CASSRQEYTGELFF.

This clone was picked up one time. At one end the junction does not follow the germline gene, possibly because of a read error. The chain employs TRBV7-9 and TRBJ2-7; 10 nucleotides align to TRBD2. Germline CDR1 SEHNR, CDR2 FQNEAQ (reference sequence). This CDR3 has 16 amino acids. The CDR3 DNA follows: TGTGCCAGCAGCTCCCCCACTAGCGGGACCTCCCACGAGCAGTACTTC. This gives the protein CASSSPTSGTSHEQYF.

The chain couples TRBV11-1 to TRBJ2-1; 7 nucleotides align to TRBD1. Unmatched junction bases numbered 8, after V lost 4 bases and J lost 5 bases. CDR1 is SGHAT and CDR2 is FQDESV in the germline V gene (reference sequence). CDR3 length equals 15 residues. CDR3 amino acids: CASSSGQVANNEQFF. The CDR3 DNA reads TGTGCCAGCAGCTCCGGACAGGTTGCAAACAATGAGCAGTTCTTC.

The gene calls are TRBV30 and TRBJ2-7, with D possibly being TRBD2 (7 bases). The CDR3 totals 15 residues. Germline V gene lookup returns CDR1 GTSNPN and CDR2 SVGIG (reference sequence). V was clipped by 3 bases and J by 1 base, with 16 bases between them. The CDR3 DNA follows: TGTGCCTGGAGGGGGTGGGGGGGGCAATCCTACGAGCAGTACTTC. Encoded protein: CAWRGWGGQSYEQYF.

This chain connects TRBV10-3 to TRBJ2-7, with TRBD2 matching over 13 bases. V shed 3 bases, J shed 4 bases, and the junction held 12 bases outside the gene matches. Germline assignment: CDR1 ENHRY and CDR2 SYGVKD. The CDR3 is 18 amino acids. The CDR3 spells CAISDPRKRTSGSYEQYF. The CDR3 region has the DNA TGTGCCATCAGTGACCCAAGAAAGCGGACTAGCGGGAGTTACGAGCAGTACTTC.

The rearrangement joins TRBV6-6 to TRBJ2-7, with 10 nucleotides matching TRBD1. Germline V gene lookup returns CDR1 MNHNY and CDR2 SVGAGI (reference sequence). J gave up 6 bases and V 5 bases, and 7 bases lay outside the gene matches. The CDR3 runs to 14 residues. The CDR3 bases are TGTGCCAGCAGTGACGGACAGGGGGGGGGCGAGCAGTACTTC. It yields the protein CASSDGQGGGEQYF.

The genes are TRBV30 and TRBJ1-5; 8 nucleotides line up with TRBD1. Germline-derived CDR1 and CDR2 are GTSNPN and SVGIG (reference sequence). This CDR3 spans 17 amino acids. After removal of 2 bases from V and 2 bases from J, the junction contained 11 bases not matched to a gene. CDR3 nucleotide sequence: TGTGCCTGGAGTCGTGACAGGGGATCGGGGGGCAATCAGCCCCAGCATTTT. Translating gives CAWSRDRGSGGNQPQHF.

The chain links TRBV14 to TRBJ1-2; D is undetermined. Germline V gene sequence: CDR1 SGHDN, CDR2 FVKESK. This CDR3 has 14 amino acids. Trimming took 4 bases from V and 3 from J, leaving 12 bases between them. The CDR3 loop reads CASSPGAGDYGYTF. Here the CDR3 DNA reads TGTGCCAGCAGCCCGGGAGCTGGCGACTATGGCTACACCTTC.

V is TRBV5-8 and J is TRBJ2-2, with D possibly TRBD2 on 5 matching bases. The CDR3 contains 16 residues. Germline V gene data show CDR1 as SGHTS and CDR2 as YDEGEE. V was clipped by 2 bases and J by 1 base, with 12 bases between them. CDR3 in amino acids: CASSFSNEGNTGELFF. DNA for the CDR3: TGTGCCAGCAGCTTTTCGAATGAGGGGAACACCGGGGAGCTGTTTTTT.

The rearrangement uses TRBV4-3 and TRBJ2-1, with 7 positions matching TRBD1. The CDR3 consists of 14 residues. Germline V gives CDR1 LGHNA, CDR2 YSLEER. V was clipped by 0 bases and J by 9 bases; unmatched bases: 5. CDR3 protein: CASSQDRRDSEQFF. DNA of the CDR3: TGCGCCAGCAGCCAAGATCGAAGGGACAGTGAGCAGTTCTTC.

V usage is TRBV6-1 and J usage is TRBJ2-7; no clear D gene. Germline V gene lookup returns CDR1 MNHNS and CDR2 SASEGT. The CDR3 runs to 13 residues. Trimming took 8 bases from V and 6 from J, leaving 17 bases between them. CDR3 DNA: TGTGCCAGCTGCATCGGTCCGGAGAGCGAGCAGTACTTC. Protein sequence: CASCIGPESEQYF.

V usage is TRBV2 and J usage is TRBJ1-5; a weak D match, TRBD1 (5 bases). Per the germline V gene, CDR1 is SNHLY and CDR2 is FYNNEI. Trimming left V 3 bases short and J 7 bases short, with 10 bases between. The CDR3 is 13 amino acids. The CDR3 DNA follows: TGTGCCAGCAGTGATGACAGTAGGCAGCCCCAGCATTTT. Encoded protein: CASSDDSRQPQHF.

The chain recombines TRBV10-1 with TRBJ2-7, with a possible D match to TRBD2 (5 bases). CDR1 is WNHNN, CDR2 SYGVQD, per germline (reference sequence). Trimming cost V 5 bases and J 3 bases, with 11 bases left between them. The CDR3 totals 13 residues. Here the CDR3 DNA reads TGCGCCAGCAGTTTACTTCGGGGCTACGAGCAGTACTTC. As protein: CASSLLRGYEQYF.

The rearrangement links TRBV6-5 to TRBJ2-7; tentative D call: TRBD2 (5 bases). V was clipped by 3 bases and J by 8 bases, with 11 bases between them. The germline V gene encodes CDR1 MNHEY and CDR2 SVGAGI. CDR3 length: 12 amino acids. The CDR3 reads CASSYPPSQQYF. DNA of the CDR3: TGTGCCAGCAGTTATCCCCCTAGCCAGCAGTACTTC.

This clone was detected only a few times. CDR3: CASSLEWGGTYEQYF. The CDR3 nucleotides read TGCGCCAGCAGCTTGGAATGGGGCGGGACCTACGAGCAGTACTTC. This rearrangement joins TRBV5-1 to TRBJ2-7, with a weak D call TRBD2 (6 bases). The CDR3 loop spans 15 amino acids. The germline V gene encodes CDR1 SGHRS and CDR2 YFSETQ. V was pared by 0 bases and J by 2 bases, with 12 bases between.

The CDR3 DNA reads TGTGCCAGCAGCTTAATAGTGAGGTTAGCGGGAGAAGGTTGGAATGAGCAGTTCTTC. Amino acids: CASSLIVRLAGEGWNEQFF. The chain recombines TRBV7-9 with TRBJ2-1; 9 bases are shared with TRBD2. CDR1 is SEHNR, CDR2 FQNEAQ, per germline (reference sequence). The V segment lost 2 bases and the J segment 7 bases; nucleotides outside the gene matches: 18. CDR3 length: 19 residues.

The J gene is TRBJ2-1, the V gene TRBV10-3, with D perhaps TRBD2 (6 bases). The V end was cut by 0 bases, the J end by 8 bases, with 17 bases between. The germline V gene has CDR1 ENHRY and CDR2 SYGVKD. The CDR3 has 16 residues. CDR3 protein: CAISESGLTSEDEQFF. Written as DNA, the CDR3 is TGTGCCATCAGTGAGTCGGGGTTGACTAGTGAGGATGAGCAGTTCTTC.